A selection of T cell receptor beta chains follows, all from one sample in a study of blood T cell repertoires in COVID-19. Clones were sequenced by immunoSEQ multiplex PCR, and TCRdb holds only the in-frame ones, with some missing. The sample yields around 330,000 clones, roughly 90% seen once. Sample: PBMCs or T cells enriched from blood (not recorded which). These receptors were obtained from a man aged 60 to 69 who had recovered from COVID-19. The CDR3 runs from the conserved cysteine through the conserved F or W. Each record gives: D gene, CDR3 length, clone size, V gene, J gene, CDR3 protein, CDR3 DNA. The D gene is left open where the match is weak. Size is omitted from some rows. Given values are once, few, many or a class for expanded clones.

D: NA; length: 14; size: NA; V: TRBV6-6; J: TRBJ1-1; CDR3: CASSYSRGSPEAFF; DNA: TGTGCCAGCAGTTACTCGCGGGGAAGCCCTGAAGCTTTCTTT
D: TRBD2; length: 22; size: once; V: TRBV2; J: TRBJ2-3; CDR3: CASSEAAPGLAGLFGGTDTQYF; DNA: TGTGCCAGCAGTGAAGCGGCGCCGGGACTAGCGGGGCTATTCGGAGGCACAGATACGCAGTATTTT
D: TRBD1; length: 15; size: once; V: TRBV28; J: TRBJ2-5; CDR3: CASSLWSGGQETQYF; DNA: TGTGCCAGCAGTTTATGGTCAGGGGGCCAAGAGACCCAGTACTTC
D: TRBD2; length: 15; size: NA; V: TRBV3-1/TRBV3-2; J: TRBJ2-3; CDR3: CASSPGTRLPDTQYF; DNA: TGTGCCAGCAGCCCTGGGACTAGACTACCGGATACGCAGTATTTT
D: TRBD1; length: 14; size: NA; V: TRBV5-1; J: TRBJ1-1; CDR3: CASSNGQAHTEAFF; DNA: TGCGCCAGCAGCAACGGACAGGCGCACACTGAAGCTTTCTTT
D: NA; length: 13; size: NA; V: TRBV11-2; J: TRBJ1-1; CDR3: CASSLLTTSEAFF; DNA: TGTGCCAGCAGCTTGCTCACCACATCTGAAGCTTTCTTT
D: TRBD1; length: 14; size: NA; V: TRBV10-3; J: TRBJ2-7; CDR3: CAIRKGQGASEQYF; DNA: TGTGCCATCAGGAAGGGACAGGGGGCCTCCGAGCAGTACTTC
D: TRBD1; length: 13; size: NA; V: TRBV2; J: TRBJ1-4; CDR3: CASSGLPGQKLFF; DNA: TGTGCCAGCAGTGGATTACCGGGACAGAAACTGTTTTTT
D: TRBD1; length: 13; size: NA; V: TRBV7-2; J: TRBJ1-5; CDR3: CASSLDRFGTALF; DNA: TGTGCCAGCAGCTTAGATCGGTTCGGGACAGCGCTCTTT
D: TRBD2; length: 16; size: NA; V: TRBV7-2; J: TRBJ2-1; CDR3: CASSLVAGGSYNEQFF; DNA: TGTGCCAGCAGCTTAGTAGCGGGGGGTTCCTACAATGAGCAGTTCTTC
D: NA; length: 15; size: once; V: TRBV3-1/TRBV3-2; J: TRBJ2-7; CDR3: CASSQDNRDSYEQYF; DNA: TGTGCCAGCAGCCAAGATAATCGGGACTCCTACGAGCAGTACTTC
D: NA; length: 14; size: NA; V: TRBV11-2; J: TRBJ2-7; CDR3: CASSLGTLSYEQYF; DNA: TGTGCCAGCAGCTTAGGCACTCTCTCCTACGAGCAGTACTTC
D: NA; length: 13; size: NA; V: TRBV10-3; J: TRBJ1-1; CDR3: CAISDTGYTEAFF; DNA: TGTGCCATCAGTGATACAGGTTACACTGAAGCTTTCTTT
D: NA; length: 13; size: NA; V: TRBV19; J: TRBJ1-5; CDR3: CASSAGINQPQHF; DNA: TGTGCCAGTAGTGCAGGAATCAATCAGCCCCAGCATTTT
D: NA; length: 13; size: NA; V: TRBV29-1; J: TRBJ2-3; CDR3: CSAGGGDKDTQYF; DNA: TGCAGCGCAGGGGGGGGAGATAAAGATACGCAGTATTTT
D: NA; length: 16; size: once; V: TRBV7-9; J: TRBJ2-4; CDR3: CASSSSSFLAKNIQYF; DNA: TGTGCCAGCAGCTCTTCCTCGTTTCTAGCCAAAAACATTCAGTACTTC
D: NA; length: 16; size: NA; V: TRBV3-1/TRBV3-2; J: TRBJ2-5; CDR3: CASSQGSGGRGETQYF; DNA: TGTGCCAGCAGCCAAGGTTCCGGGGGGCGTGGGGAGACCCAGTACTTC
D: NA; length: 15; size: few; V: TRBV28; J: TRBJ1-6; CDR3: CASTRSSGISSPLHF; DNA: TGTGCCAGCACCCGAAGCTCAGGAATTAGTTCACCCCTCCACTTT
D: NA; length: 16; size: NA; V: TRBV5-4; J: TRBJ2-1; CDR3: CASNIIGTGVVNEQFF; DNA: TGTGCCAGCAACATTATCGGGACGGGGGTCGTCAATGAGCAGTTCTTC
D: TRBD2; length: 16; size: NA; V: TRBV4-1; J: TRBJ2-7; CDR3: CASSQEGAGGSSEQYF; DNA: TGCGCCAGCAGCCAAGAGGGGGCGGGAGGGTCCTCCGAGCAGTACTTC
D: TRBD1; length: 14; size: NA; V: TRBV2; J: TRBJ1-2; CDR3: CASSDTGTAYGYTF; DNA: TGTGCCAGCAGTGATACCGGGACAGCCTATGGCTACACCTTC
D: NA; length: 14; size: few; V: TRBV5-1; J: TRBJ2-3; CDR3: CASSRDSYTDTQYF; DNA: TGCGCCAGCAGCAGAGACAGCTACACAGATACGCAGTATTTT
D: NA; length: 14; size: NA; V: TRBV10-2; J: TRBJ1-1; CDR3: CASAYNGENTEAFF; DNA: TGCGCCAGCGCCTACAACGGGGAGAACACTGAAGCTTTCTTT
D: TRBD1; length: 13; size: once; V: TRBV5-1; J: TRBJ1-1; CDR3: CASSPRTGFEAFF; DNA: TGCGCCAGCAGCCCTCGGACAGGTTTTGAAGCTTTCTTT
D: TRBD2; length: 15; size: NA; V: TRBV11-3; J: TRBJ2-3; CDR3: CASSLVAGSTDTQYF; DNA: TGTGCCAGCAGCTTAGTAGCGGGGAGCACAGATACGCAGTATTTT
D: TRBD2; length: 18; size: NA; V: TRBV3-1/TRBV3-2; J: TRBJ2-3; CDR3: CASSQDSVLAGAGDTQYF; DNA: TGTGCCAGCAGCCAAGATTCAGTACTAGCGGGGGCTGGAGATACGCAGTATTTT
D: TRBD1; length: 16; size: NA; V: TRBV19; J: TRBJ2-3; CDR3: CASSPSTGRRTDTQYF; DNA: TGTGCCAGTAGTCCGTCGACAGGGAGACGCACAGATACGCAGTATTTT
D: TRBD1; length: 15; size: once; V: TRBV19; J: TRBJ1-3; CDR3: CASSRGQGSGNTIYF; DNA: TGTGCCAGTAGCCGCGGACAGGGGTCCGGAAACACCATATATTTT
D: TRBD1; length: 13; size: NA; V: TRBV12-3/TRBV12-4; J: TRBJ1-5; CDR3: CASSNYRGQPQHF; DNA: TGTGCCAGCAGTAATTACAGGGGACAGCCCCAGCATTTT